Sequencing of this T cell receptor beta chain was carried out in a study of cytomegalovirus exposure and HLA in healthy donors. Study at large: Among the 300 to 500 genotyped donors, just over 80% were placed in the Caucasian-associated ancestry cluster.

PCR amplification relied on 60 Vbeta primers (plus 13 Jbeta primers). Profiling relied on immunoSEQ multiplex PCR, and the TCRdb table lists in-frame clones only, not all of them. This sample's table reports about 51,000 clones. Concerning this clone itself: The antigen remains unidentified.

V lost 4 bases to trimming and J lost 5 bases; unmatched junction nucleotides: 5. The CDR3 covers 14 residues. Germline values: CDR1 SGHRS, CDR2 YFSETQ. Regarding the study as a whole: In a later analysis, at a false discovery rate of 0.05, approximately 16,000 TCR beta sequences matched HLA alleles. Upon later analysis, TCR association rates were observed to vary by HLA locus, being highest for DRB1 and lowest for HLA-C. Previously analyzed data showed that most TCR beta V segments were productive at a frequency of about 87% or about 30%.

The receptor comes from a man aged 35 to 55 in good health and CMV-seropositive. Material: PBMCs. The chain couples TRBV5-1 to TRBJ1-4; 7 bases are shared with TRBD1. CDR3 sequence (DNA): TGCGCCAGCAGCCAAACACAGGGGAATGAAAAACTGTTTTTT. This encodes CASSQTQGNEKLFF.